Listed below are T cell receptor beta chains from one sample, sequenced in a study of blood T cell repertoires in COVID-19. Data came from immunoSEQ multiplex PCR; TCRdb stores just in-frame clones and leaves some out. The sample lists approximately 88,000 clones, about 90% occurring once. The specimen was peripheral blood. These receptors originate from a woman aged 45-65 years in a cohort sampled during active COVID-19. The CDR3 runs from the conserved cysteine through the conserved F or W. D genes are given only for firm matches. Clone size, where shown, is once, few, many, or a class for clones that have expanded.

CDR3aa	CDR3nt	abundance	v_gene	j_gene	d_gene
CASGWGLRDEQFF	TGTGCCAGCGGTTGGGGGCTCAGGGATGAGCAGTTCTTC	-	TRBV28	TRBJ2-1	-
CAWSVQIQETQYF	TGTGCCTGGAGTGTACAGATCCAAGAGACCCAGTACTTC	-	TRBV30	TRBJ2-5	-
CASRTGGRYEQYF	TGTGCCAGCAGGACAGGGGGTAGGTACGAGCAGTACTTC	-	TRBV2	TRBJ2-7	TRBD1
CASSQGTGRGYGYTF	TGTGCCAGCAGCCAAGGGACAGGGCGCGGCTATGGCTACACCTTC	-	TRBV3-1/TRBV3-2	TRBJ1-2	TRBD1
CASSQARRGRGYTF	TGTGCCAGCAGCCAAGCCCGCAGGGGAAGGGGCTACACCTTC	once	TRBV3-1/TRBV3-2	TRBJ1-2	-
CASSFRTGNNQPQHF	TGTGCCAGCAGCTTCCGGACAGGAAACAATCAGCCCCAGCATTTT	-	TRBV7-6	TRBJ1-5	TRBD1
CASSQLEGAGELFF	TGTGCCAGCAGCCAATTGGAGGGCGCCGGGGAGCTGTTTTTT	once	TRBV3-1/TRBV3-2	TRBJ2-2	-
CASRITLAGEQFF	TGTGCCAGCAGGATAACCTTAGCGGGAGAGCAGTTCTTC	-	TRBV28	TRBJ2-1	TRBD2
CASQNVLFGSPLHF	TGTGCCAGCCAGAATGTATTATTTGGTTCACCCCTCCACTTT	-	TRBV19	TRBJ1-6	-
CASSGGTSGRGEQYF	TGTGCCAGCAGCGGGGGGACTAGCGGGAGAGGAGAGCAGTACTTC	-	TRBV11-3	TRBJ2-7	TRBD2
CASSRADRGYGYTF	TGCGCCAGCAGTCGTGCCGACAGGGGCTATGGCTACACCTTC	-	TRBV5-1	TRBJ1-2	TRBD1
CASSYGLREQYF	TGTGCCAGCAGTTACGGACTACGGGAGCAGTACTTC	once	TRBV6-6	TRBJ2-7	-
CASSIATGSYNEQFF	TGTGCCAGTAGTATAGCGACAGGGAGCTACAATGAGCAGTTCTTC	-	TRBV19	TRBJ2-1	TRBD1
CAISEGGFSEKLFF	TGTGCCATCAGTGAAGGGGGCTTCAGTGAAAAACTGTTTTTT	-	TRBV10-3	TRBJ1-4	TRBD1
CASSDRVETQYF	TGTGCCAGCAGTGACAGGGTAGAGACCCAGTACTTC	-	TRBV2	TRBJ2-5	-
CASSKTSGDPYEQYF	TGTGCCAGCAGCAAGACTAGCGGGGACCCCTACGAGCAGTACTTC	few	TRBV7-2	TRBJ2-7	TRBD2
CASSSSPRTALTSYEQYF	TGCGCCAGCAGCTCTAGCCCCCGGACAGCCCTCACCTCCTACGAGCAGTACTTC	-	TRBV5-1	TRBJ2-7	-
CASSRRGIANTGELFF	TGTGCCAGCAGTCGGCGGGGGATCGCGAACACCGGGGAGCTGTTTTTT	-	TRBV27	TRBJ2-2	TRBD2
CASRLSGANVLTF	TGTGCCAGCAGACTAAGTGGGGCCAACGTCCTGACTTTC	-	TRBV28	TRBJ2-6	-
CASSRGHSGSHYLGTDTQYF	TGCGCCAGCAGCCGCGGGCATAGCGGGAGCCATTACCTGGGCACAGATACGCAGTATTTT	-	TRBV5-1	TRBJ2-3	TRBD2
CASSSDSYLAKNIQYF	TGTGCCAGCAGCTCCGACAGTTATCTAGCCAAAAACATTCAGTACTTC	-	TRBV27	TRBJ2-4	-
CASSLAAPGELFF	TGTGCCAGCAGTTTAGCGGCTCCCGGGGAGCTGTTTTTT	-	TRBV12-3/TRBV12-4	TRBJ2-2	-
CASSGDFGTGPGNEQFF	TGTGCCAGCAGTGGAGATTTCGGGACAGGACCTGGGAATGAGCAGTTCTTC	-	TRBV2	TRBJ2-1	TRBD1
CASSPGQLGYTF	TGTGCCAGCAGCCCGGGACAGCTCGGCTACACCTTC	-	TRBV12-3/TRBV12-4	TRBJ1-2	TRBD1
CASSLGGRNTEAFF	TGTGCCAGCAGTTTGGGTGGGAGAAACACTGAAGCTTTCTTT	-	TRBV27	TRBJ1-1	-
CASSEVRLNRGPDTQYF	TGTGCCAGCAGTGAAGTACGGTTGAACAGGGGGCCGGATACGCAGTATTTT	-	TRBV2	TRBJ2-3	TRBD1
CATSGGLAGGHNEQFF	TGTGCCACCAGCGGGGGACTAGCGGGAGGACACAATGAGCAGTTCTTC	-	TRBV15	TRBJ2-1	TRBD2
CAWSVVRTVNTEAFF	TGTGCCTGGAGTGTAGTAAGGACAGTGAACACTGAAGCTTTCTTT	-	TRBV30	TRBJ1-1	-
CASSLAGLGSPLHF	TGCGCCAGCAGCTTAGCAGGGTTGGGTTCACCCCTCCACTTT	-	TRBV5-1	TRBJ1-6	-